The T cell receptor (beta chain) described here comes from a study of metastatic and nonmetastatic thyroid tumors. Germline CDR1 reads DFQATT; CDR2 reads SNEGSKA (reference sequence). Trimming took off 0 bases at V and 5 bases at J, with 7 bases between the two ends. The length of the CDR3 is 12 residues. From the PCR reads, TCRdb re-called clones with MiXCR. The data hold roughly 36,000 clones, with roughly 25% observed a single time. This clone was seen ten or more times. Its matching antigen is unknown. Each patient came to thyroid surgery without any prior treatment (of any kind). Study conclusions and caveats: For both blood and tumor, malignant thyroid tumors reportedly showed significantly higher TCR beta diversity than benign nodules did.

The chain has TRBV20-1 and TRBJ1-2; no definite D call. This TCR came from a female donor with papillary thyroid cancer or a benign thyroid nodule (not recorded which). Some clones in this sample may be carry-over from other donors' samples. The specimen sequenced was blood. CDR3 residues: CSARDSTYGYTF. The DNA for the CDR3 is TGCAGTGCTAGAGACTCGACGTATGGCTACACCTTC.